Described below is a single TCR beta chain sequence and its context. Its antigen is unknown. Germline CDR1 is SGHVS and CDR2 is FNYEAQ. The length of the CDR3 is 16 residues. The V and J ends lost 2 bases and 0 bases respectively, with 13 bases between them. This specimen belongs to a study of siplizumab effects on memory and regulatory T cells. Study observations and caveats: Controls had approximately 26% Treg-derived mappable alloreactive CD4+ clones on average, versus around 62% with siplizumab. The authors could not assign a naive or memory phenotype to roughly 80-95% of proliferating CD4+ or CD8+ clones. Alloreactive sequences that could be traced to unstimulated CD4+ memory cells showed a significant reduction under siplizumab.

Method: immunoSEQ multiplex PCR; TCRdb's copy keeps in-frame clones and lacks some. The data contain more than 60,000 clones, approximately 96% of them seen just once; the ten biggest clones take up about 0.1%. This TCR derives from a human donor in good health. This sequence joins TRBV7-6 and TRBJ1-1; unclear D gene. Material for sequencing was naive CD8+ T cells sorted from blood. The DNA for the CDR3 is TGTGCCAGCAGCTTAACAGAAGCGCTCATGAACACTGAAGCTTTCTTT. It translates to CASSLTEALMNTEAFF.